The rows below give T cell receptor beta chains drawn from one sample of a study of blood T cell repertoires in COVID-19. Data came from immunoSEQ multiplex PCR; TCRdb stores just in-frame clones and leaves some out. The sample lists 150,000 to 200,000 clones; about 90% were seen once. Specimen: peripheral blood. The receptors were sampled from a woman aged 60 to 75 with COVID-19, enrolled during active disease. CDR3s include the opening cysteine and the closing phenylalanine or tryptophan. D genes are given only for firm matches. The size of a clone is reported for some rows only, either as once, few or many, or as a class for expanded clones.

D gene,CDR3 length,V gene,clone size,J gene,CDR3 protein,CDR3 DNA
-,14,TRBV27,-,TRBJ2-1,CASPPGLQYNEQFF,TGTGCCAGCCCTCCGGGACTCCAATACAATGAGCAGTTCTTC
TRBD2,15,TRBV9,-,TRBJ2-5,CASSVGTSGKETQYF,TGTGCCAGCAGCGTCGGGACTAGCGGGAAAGAGACCCAGTACTTC
TRBD2,15,TRBV5-1,-,TRBJ2-7,CASSSRTSGTREQYF,TGCGCCAGCAGCTCACGGACTAGCGGGACAAGAGAGCAGTACTTC
TRBD1,15,TRBV6-5,-,TRBJ2-7,CASMRMGQGSYEQYF,TGTGCCAGCATGCGTATGGGACAGGGATCCTACGAGCAGTACTTC
-,13,TRBV7-2,-,TRBJ1-2,CASSFSGNYGYTF,TGTGCCAGCAGCTTTTCGGGTAACTATGGCTACACCTTC
TRBD1,15,TRBV3-1/TRBV3-2,-,TRBJ2-7,CASSATGGAFYEQYF,TGTGCCAGCAGCGCCACAGGGGGCGCATTCTACGAGCAGTACTTC
-,15,TRBV7-2,-,TRBJ1-5,CASTSAGGSNQPQHF,TGTGCCAGCACCTCAGCCGGGGGGAGTAATCAGCCCCAGCATTTT
-,13,TRBV28,-,TRBJ2-7,CASSLRVSYEQYF,TGTGCCAGCAGTTTGAGGGTATCCTACGAGCAGTACTTC
TRBD1,14,TRBV7-3,-,TRBJ2-7,CASSLTAGGYEQYF,TGTGCCAGCAGCTTAACCGCAGGGGGCTACGAGCAGTACTTC
TRBD1,14,TRBV6-5,few,TRBJ1-5,CASSRGQSNQPQHF,TGTGCCAGCAGCAGGGGACAGTCGAATCAGCCCCAGCATTTT
-,14,TRBV7-3,-,TRBJ2-7,CASSPQGNSYEQYF,TGTGCCAGCAGCCCGCAGGGGAACTCCTACGAGCAGTACTTC
TRBD1,13,TRBV29-1,-,TRBJ1-6,CSVGQGYNSPLHF,TGCAGCGTTGGACAGGGATACAATTCACCCCTCCACTTT
-,16,TRBV21-1,-,TRBJ2-7,CASIPGQANISYEQYF,TGTGCCAGCATCCCGGGACAGGCGAATATCTCCTACGAGCAGTACTTC
-,14,TRBV29-1,-,TRBJ2-7,CSVKWGGGRNEQYF,TGCAGCGTTAAATGGGGTGGGGGCAGGAACGAGCAGTACTTC
-,14,TRBV6-2/TRBV6-3,-,TRBJ1-2,CASSLAGWHYGYTF,TGTGCCAGCAGCCTGGCAGGGTGGCACTATGGCTACACCTTC
TRBD1,13,TRBV9,-,TRBJ2-7,CASSVGQGDEQYF,TGTGCCAGCAGCGTCGGGCAGGGGGATGAGCAGTACTTC
TRBD1,16,TRBV9,-,TRBJ1-3,CASSVQTGGSGNTIYF,TGTGCCAGCAGCGTCCAGACAGGGGGCTCTGGAAACACCATATATTTT
TRBD2,19,TRBV27,-,TRBJ2-1,CASSLKQGPGTSGYNEQFF,TGTGCCAGCAGTTTGAAACAGGGCCCCGGGACTAGCGGCTACAATGAGCAGTTCTTC
-,13,TRBV9,-,TRBJ2-2,CASSVPRAGELFF,TGTGCCAGCAGCGTCCCCAGGGCCGGGGAGCTGTTTTTT
TRBD2,18,TRBV4-2,once,TRBJ2-5,CASSQDYRLAEYQETQYF,TGTGCCAGCAGCCAAGATTACCGACTAGCTGAGTACCAAGAGACCCAGTACTTC
-,13,TRBV6-5,once,TRBJ1-1,CASSYSIRVGAFF,TGTGCCAGCAGTTACTCGATCAGGGTTGGGGCTTTCTTT
TRBD2,19,TRBV9,-,TRBJ2-1,CASSVTSGLGSSSYNEQFF,TGTGCCAGCAGCGTCACTAGCGGGCTCGGAAGTAGCTCCTACAATGAGCAGTTCTTC
-,13,TRBV19,-,TRBJ1-5,CATMGGMAQPQHF,TGTGCCACCATGGGGGGGATGGCTCAGCCCCAGCATTTT
TRBD1,14,TRBV19,once,TRBJ1-4,CASSGGQGGQKLFF,TGTGCCAGTAGCGGGGGACAGGGGGGCCAAAAACTGTTTTTT
TRBD1,14,TRBV6-4,-,TRBJ1-1,CASSDGTGGSEAFF,TGTGCCAGCAGTGACGGGACAGGGGGCTCCGAAGCTTTCTTT
-,16,TRBV21-1,-,TRBJ2-1,CASSKDRGGGFDEQFF,TGTGCCAGCAGCAAAGACAGAGGTGGCGGGTTCGATGAGCAGTTCTTC
TRBD1,17,TRBV7-2,-,TRBJ2-3,CASNPFTGGAKRDTQYF,TGTGCCAGCAATCCCTTTACAGGGGGCGCCAAGAGGGATACGCAGTATTTT
-,13,TRBV30,-,TRBJ1-5,CAWSVRGGQPQHF,TGTGCCTGGAGTGTAAGGGGGGGTCAGCCCCAGCATTTT
-,15,TRBV6-5,once,TRBJ1-5,CASSTRQVGNQPQHF,TGTGCCAGCAGTACCCGACAGGTTGGCAATCAGCCCCAGCATTTT
-,11,TRBV14,-,TRBJ2-7,CASSQANEQYF,TGTGCCAGCAGCCAAGCCAACGAGCAGTACTTC
-,15,TRBV25-1,-,TRBJ1-5,CASSEFKGSNQPQHF,TGTGCCAGCAGTGAATTTAAGGGGTCCAATCAGCCCCAGCATTTT
TRBD1,19,TRBV18,-,TRBJ2-6,CASSPLNTGGPSGANVLTF,TGTGCCAGCTCACCACTTAACACAGGGGGACCCTCTGGGGCCAACGTCCTGACTTTC
-,13,TRBV18,-,TRBJ1-2,CASSRMDYYGYTF,TGTGCCAGCTCCAGGATGGACTACTATGGCTACACCTTC
TRBD2,14,TRBV2,-,TRBJ2-3,CASKLAGGSDTQYF,TGTGCCAGCAAACTAGCGGGAGGGTCAGATACGCAGTATTTT
TRBD2,16,TRBV27,-,TRBJ2-7,CASSFSGGDGVREQYF,TGTGCCAGCAGTTTCTCGGGGGGGGACGGTGTCCGCGAGCAGTACTTC
TRBD1,14,TRBV28,once,TRBJ2-2,CASSGQGTVGELFF,TGTGCCAGCAGCGGACAGGGAACGGTCGGGGAGCTGTTTTTT
-,14,TRBV7-2,-,TRBJ2-7,CASSLQGLGYEQYF,TGTGCCAGCAGCTTACAGGGTTTGGGCTACGAGCAGTACTTC
TRBD1,14,TRBV10-3,-,TRBJ2-1,CAISESGTGNEQFF,TGTGCCATCAGTGAGTCCGGGACAGGGAATGAGCAGTTCTTC
TRBD1,16,TRBV28,-,TRBJ1-3,CASRDRERGPGNTIYF,TGTGCCAGCAGAGACAGGGAACGGGGGCCGGGAAACACCATATATTTT
TRBD1,14,TRBV9,-,TRBJ2-2,CASTRQGNTGELFF,TGTGCCAGCACCAGACAGGGTAACACCGGGGAGCTGTTTTTT
TRBD1,14,TRBV5-6,-,TRBJ2-7,CASSFGQGLYEQYF,TGTGCCAGCAGCTTTGGACAGGGGCTTTACGAGCAGTACTTC
-,16,TRBV7-2,-,TRBJ2-2,CASSFNHRANTGELFF,TGTGCCAGCAGCTTTAACCACAGGGCGAACACCGGGGAGCTGTTTTTT
TRBD1,14,TRBV19,-,TRBJ1-6,CASSRDREASPLHF,TGTGCCAGTAGCCGGGACAGGGAGGCTTCACCCCTCCACTTT
-,13,TRBV12-3/TRBV12-4,-,TRBJ1-1,CASSSDRNTEAFF,TGTGCCAGCAGTTCGGACAGGAACACTGAAGCTTTCTTT
-,15,TRBV27,-,TRBJ2-3,CASSPPTGRAHTQYF,TGTGCCAGCAGTCCCCCCACAGGGAGGGCCCATACGCAGTATTTT
TRBD2,16,TRBV5-1,-,TRBJ2-2,CASSLRGTRVGGELFF,TGCGCCAGCAGCTTGCGAGGGACTAGGGTAGGCGGGGAGCTGTTTTTT
TRBD2,18,TRBV15,-,TRBJ2-1,CATSRRGLAGGPYNEQFF,TGTGCCACCAGCAGACGCGGACTAGCGGGAGGGCCATACAATGAGCAGTTCTTC
-,17,TRBV7-3,-,TRBJ2-2,CASSPKIGGPGTGELFF,TGTGCCAGCAGCCCCAAAATCGGAGGGCCAGGCACCGGGGAGCTGTTTTTT
-,16,TRBV19,few,TRBJ2-4,CASSTLDPGNHYVQYF,TGTGCCAGTAGTACCCTAGACCCGGGGAACCATTACGTTCAGTACTTC
TRBD2,18,TRBV19,-,TRBJ2-4,CASSIDWEGLLAKNIQYF,TGTGCCAGTAGTATAGATTGGGAGGGTTTACTAGCCAAAAACATTCAGTACTTC
TRBD1,16,TRBV3-1/TRBV3-2,few,TRBJ1-2,CASSPMSTGGGYGYTF,TGTGCCAGCAGCCCTATGTCTACAGGGGGCGGCTATGGCTACACCTTC
-,12,TRBV6-5,-,TRBJ2-3,CASSPLRDTQYF,TGTGCCAGCAGCCCCTTGAGGGATACGCAGTATTTT
TRBD1,16,TRBV9,once,TRBJ2-6,CASSPHRGSGANVLTF,TGTGCCAGCAGCCCCCACAGGGGCTCTGGGGCCAACGTCCTGACTTTC